Below are 3 T cell receptor beta chains sequenced from a single sample in a study of blood T cell repertoires in COVID-19 (dated by TCRdb to 2020 to 2022). Libraries were prepared through the immunoSEQ multiplex PCR assay. TCRdb obtained this table from immuneACCESS and retained in-frame rearrangements with V and J assigned. These tables miss some clones; where compared with another copy, unresolved V genes account for less than half of the shortfall, and the remainder is unexplained. This sample has 210,000 or so clones in its table, and roughly 90% of those were observed once. The ten biggest clones cover roughly 2% of the sample. The sequenced sample was peripheral blood. Receptors originate from a man aged 40-55 years with active or convalescent COVID-19.

The genes are TRBV19 and TRBJ2-1; D gene unclear. The germline V and J ends were trimmed by 4 bases and 3 bases, with 7 bases remaining between them. The germline V gene has CDR1 LNHDA and CDR2 SQIVND (reference sequence). CDR3 length: 13 residues. CDR3 residues: CASSTQVYNEQFF. DNA for the CDR3: TGTGCCAGTAGTACGCAGGTCTACAATGAGCAGTTCTTC. The entire variable domain, with the rest obtained from reference TRBV19 and TRBJ2-1, is as follows: DGGITQSPKYLFRKEGQNVTLSCEQNLNHDAMYWYRQDPGQGLRLIYYSQIVNDFQKGDIAEGYSVSREKKESFPLTVTSAQKNPTAFYLCASSTQVYNEQFFGPGTRLTVL.

The chain is built from TRBV27 and TRBJ1-5, with TRBD1 matching over 7 bases. This CDR3 comprises 15 residues. The junction had 5 bases not matched to a gene; V was cut back by 6 bases and J by 0 bases. Germline V CDR1 and CDR2: MNHEY, SMNVEV (reference sequence). The CDR3 DNA reads TGTGCCAGCAGCCCCAGGGGGACTAGCAATCAGCCCCAGCATTTT. This sequence encodes CASSPRGTSNQPQHF.

The V call is TRBV30, the J call TRBJ2-1; D may be TRBD2 (5 bases). The CDR3 is 11 residues long. Germline assignment: CDR1 GTSNPN and CDR2 SVGIG (reference sequence). Trimming stripped 3 bases from V and 9 bases from J, with 9 bases between. CDR3 sequence reads: CAWRDSPEQFF. The CDR3 bases are TGTGCCTGGAGGGACTCCCCTGAGCAGTTCTTC.